This T cell receptor (beta chain) emerged from a study of early stage breast cancer tumors. Study summary: Most invasive tumors, about 75% of the 16, were ER+/PR+/HER2-.

V dropped 10 bases and J dropped 0 bases, with 9 bases sitting between them. Germline assignment: CDR1 MDHEN and CDR2 SYDVKM. CDR3 size: 13 residues. Assay: immunoSEQ multiplex PCR; the TCRdb copy retains only in-frame clones and omits some. Found here are just over 70,000 clones, approximately 79% of them singletons; the top ten hold approximately 3.7%. The sequence was obtained from a person aged 55 to 75 with breast cancer. Material for sequencing was blood. The J gene is TRBJ2-2, the V gene TRBV28; D gene unclear. Here the CDR3 DNA reads TGTGCCACTAGTGAAACGAACACCGGGGAGCTGTTTTTT. Translation gives CATSETNTGELFF.